These 9 T cell receptor beta chains were all obtained from the same sample, sequenced in a study of blood T cells in healthy people across ages. A second PCR, run for about 7 to 12 cycles, used a sample-barcoded 5' primer plus a J-beta primer mix. One entry per CDR3 protein, called by TCRdb with MiXCR from the 5' RACE reads. The sample includes 600,000 to 850,000 distinct CDR3 sequences, more than 20% seen only once; the top ten take 9% to 9.5%. Separately, the same data were catalogued under a study of T cells of mothers and their children.

Sequencing was carried out using blood. These receptors all stem from a boy aged 5 to 17 in good health.

V gene TRBV12-3 or TRBV12-4 combines with J gene TRBJ2-3; 9 bases agree with TRBD2. V lost 5 bases and J lost 5; bases outside the gene matches: 11. The CDR3 runs to 16 residues. For the CDR3, the DNA is TGTGCCAGCAGTCCTCTTAGCGGGGGCACTCAAGATACGCAGTATTTT. Protein sequence: CASSPLSGGTQDTQYF.

The chain is built from TRBV28 and TRBJ1-4; D gene ambiguous. The germline CDR1 and CDR2 sequences are MDHEN and SYDVKM. Trimming shortened V by 8 bases and J by 8 bases, and 12 bases separated the two germline ends. The CDR3 extends over 12 amino acids. CDR3 in amino acids: CASFGPVEKLFF. The DNA for the CDR3 is TGTGCCAGCTTCGGACCCGTCGAAAAACTGTTTTTT.

This clonotype turned up a few times. The J gene is TRBJ2-7, the V gene TRBV29-1, with D tentatively TRBD1 (5 bases). Germline V lookup: CDR1 SQVTM, CDR2 ANQGSEA. V gave up 5 bases and J gave up 2 bases, with 13 bases separating them. This CDR3 has 13 residues. The CDR3 DNA reads TGCAGCGTTCTGAGGCAGGGTACCTACGAGCAGTACTTC. Amino acids: CSVLRQGTYEQYF.

This rearrangement joins TRBV20-1 to TRBJ2-1; tentative D call: TRBD1 (5 bases). Germline V lookup: CDR1 DFQATT, CDR2 SNEGSKA (reference sequence). The V gene lost 6 bases and the J gene lost 4 bases, with 13 bases spanning the gap. The CDR3 consists of 13 residues. The CDR3 loop is CSAQRTFYNEQFF. In DNA, the CDR3 is TGCAGTGCCCAGAGGACATTTTACAATGAGCAGTTCTTC.

With regard to this clonotype: A much larger clone lies one base from this, so it may be a read error. V and J are TRBV12-3 or TRBV12-4 and TRBJ2-3, with TRBD2 identical over 7 bases. This CDR3 region has 14 residues. The CDR3 nucleotides read TGTGCCAGCAGTTTGGGACTAAGCACAGATGCGCAGTATTTT. Its translation is CASSLGLSTDAQYF.

V and J are TRBV20-1 and TRBJ2-5, with TRBD2 as a possible D gene (5 bases). The germline V gene has CDR1 DFQATT and CDR2 SNEGSKA (reference sequence). V lost 3 bases to trimming and J lost 4 bases, with 15 bases between them. The CDR3 length is 14 residues. CDR3 sequence: CSASSPDEGETQYF. The CDR3, as DNA: TGCAGTGCTAGCAGCCCCGACGAGGGAGAGACCCAGTACTTC.

As to this clonotype: Its ends do not fully match the called genes, so a read error is possible. The chain combines TRBV7-6 with TRBJ2-7; 10 nucleotides align to TRBD2. The germline V gene encodes CDR1 SGHVS and CDR2 FNYEAQ. The CDR3 loop spans 16 amino acids. DNA of the CDR3: TGTGCCAGCAGCTTACAGCCCGGGACTAGCGCGTACGTGCAGTACTTC. It is translated as CASSLQPGTSAYVQYF.

For this clonotype: The junction differs from germline at one of its ends, possibly a read error. V and J are TRBV4-1 and TRBJ2-3, with a weak D call TRBD1 (5 bases). In germline, CDR1 is MGHRA, CDR2 YSYEKL. This CDR3 has 12 amino acids. The CDR3 coding sequence is TGCGCCAGCAGCCATTTTACAGGTACGCAGTATTTT. It encodes CASSHFTGTQYF.

The genes are TRBV6-2 or TRBV6-3 and TRBJ1-1; D is undetermined. V gave up 7 bases and J gave up 7 bases, with 16 bases separating them. This CDR3 region has 13 residues. The germline gives CDR1 MNHEY, CDR2 SVGEGT. CDR3 nucleotides: TGTGCCAGCATTGGAAACAGAGGTTATGAAGCTTTCTTT. Translation: CASIGNRGYEAFF.